This record covers a single T cell receptor beta chain. Its antigen is not known. The germline V gene has CDR1 SGHRS and CDR2 YFSETQ. V lost 0 bases to trimming and J lost 2 bases; unmatched junction nucleotides: 2. The CDR3 spans 16 residues. With a J-beta primer mix and a sample-barcoded 5' primer, a second PCR ran 7 to 11 cycles. Each CDR3 protein gets one entry after TCRdb re-called the 5' RACE reads with MiXCR. The sample records about 1.4 million distinct CDR3 sequences, approximately 60% being singletons. This sample is drawn from a study of blood T cells in healthy people across ages. Study-level points and caveats: Across the age range, TCR beta diversity per million T cells fell in a roughly linear way. A strong correlation was found between TCR beta diversity and the percentage of naive T cells. More naive CD4+ cells and higher diversity marked long-lived donors relative to aged donors.

The source of this sequence is a man between 18 and 29 years old in good health. The sample was blood. The V call is TRBV5-1, the J call TRBJ2-6, with 7 positions matching TRBD1. The CDR3 DNA reads TGCGCCAGCAGCTTGGAGGGGGCGGCTGGGGCCAACGTCCTGACTTTC. This codes for CASSLEGAAGANVLTF.